What follows are 13 T cell receptor beta chains derived from one specimen sequenced in a study of cytomegalovirus exposure and HLA in healthy donors. The PCR was carried out with 60 Vbeta primers and 13 Jbeta primers. The protocol was immunoSEQ multiplex PCR, while the TCRdb copy is restricted to in-frame clones and leaves out a portion. The repertoire holds 100,000 to 150,000 clones, with just under 85% as singletons. Source material: PBMCs. The receptors here all came from a boy aged 2 to 10 in good health and CMV-seronegative.

The chain couples TRBV4-1 to TRBJ2-7, with 7 bases matching TRBD2. The CDR3 length is 14 residues. V dropped 0 bases and J dropped 4; count of bases not matched to a gene: 3. CDR1 and CDR2 from the germline V gene are MGHRA and YSYEKL. CDR3 loop: CASSQDLRGYEQYV. The CDR3 DNA reads as TGCGCCAGCAGCCAAGATTTGCGGGGGTACGAGCAGTACGTC.

This chain connects TRBV30 to TRBJ2-4; a possible D gene is TRBD1 (6 bases). The CDR3 sequence is 14 residues long. Germline lookup yields CDR1 GTSNPN and CDR2 SVGIG (reference sequence). Trimming took off 0 bases at V and 6 bases at J, with 12 bases between the two ends. CDR3 protein: CAWSVDRMGNIQYF. The CDR3, as DNA: TGTGCCTGGAGTGTAGACAGGATGGGAAACATTCAGTACTTC.

Here the CDR3 reads CSVGGGNQPQHF. CDR3 nucleotide sequence: TGCAGCGTTGGGGGCGGAAATCAGCCCCAGCATTTT. The chain is built from TRBV29-1 and TRBJ1-5; D perhaps matches TRBD1 (5 bases). The V gene's germline CDR1 is SQVTM and CDR2 ANQGSEA. This CDR3 region has 12 residues. V was trimmed by 4 bases and J by 4 bases, leaving 8 bases between them.

This sequence joins TRBV7-2 and TRBJ2-3, with D perhaps matching TRBD2 (5 bases). This CDR3 comprises 18 residues. Trimming shortened V by 5 bases and J by 5 bases, and 26 bases separated the two germline ends. Germline assignment: CDR1 SGHTA and CDR2 FQGNSA. The chain's CDR3 is CASSATGSYSFAGDTQYF. The CDR3 DNA sequence: TGTGCCAGCAGCGCAACGGGGTCATACTCCTTCGCTGGAGATACGCAGTATTTT.

The chain carries TRBV5-4 and TRBJ1-2, with 11 bases fitting TRBD1. V dropped 1 base and J dropped 5; count of bases not matched to a gene: 10. The CDR3 is 17 residues long. Germline CDR1 SGHNT, CDR2 YYREEE (reference sequence). The CDR3 region has the DNA TGTGCCAGCAGCTTGAGGACAGGGGGCAGTTTAGAATATGGCTACACCTTC. It is translated as CASSLRTGGSLEYGYTF.

The gene calls are TRBV4-1 and TRBJ1-5; D remains ambiguous. V gave up 0 bases and J gave up 5 bases, with 11 bases separating them. The CDR3 is 15 amino acids. Germline V gene sequence: CDR1 MGHRA, CDR2 YSYEKL. CDR3 coding DNA: TGCGCCAGCAGCCAAGAAGGGCAGGACTATCAGCCCCAGCATTTT. It is translated as CASSQEGQDYQPQHF.

This chain uses TRBV10-1 with TRBJ2-1, with 8 bases fitting TRBD2. The J segment lost 0 bases and the V segment lost 3 bases, leaving 13 bases of the junction unmatched. The CDR3 totals 19 residues. Germline V gene lookup returns CDR1 WNHNN and CDR2 SYGVQD (reference sequence). DNA for the CDR3: TGCGCCAGCAGTGATGGCGGGAGGACCTCCTCTAGCTCCTACAATGAGCAGTTCTTC. Translating it yields CASSDGGRTSSSSYNEQFF.

This clone has just a few counts. DNA for the CDR3: TGTGCCAGCAGTGAACAGAACACTGAAGCTTTCTTT. Its protein is CASSEQNTEAFF. This chain connects TRBV25-1 to TRBJ1-1, with D unresolved. V was shortened by 2 bases and J by 1 base, with 2 bases between the two germline ends. Germline CDR1 is MGHDK and CDR2 is SYGVNS. The CDR3 has 12 residues.

The chain is built from TRBV5-1 and TRBJ1-1; TRBD1 matches at 7 bases. Germline CDR1 is SGHRS and CDR2 is YFSETQ. This CDR3 comprises 16 residues. The V and J ends lost 0 bases and 3 bases, in that order; junction bases with no gene match: 8. The CDR3 here is CASSLVGTALHTEAFF. The CDR3 nucleotides read TGCGCCAGCAGCTTGGTTGGGACAGCTCTACACACTGAAGCTTTCTTT.

The gene calls are TRBV7-9 and TRBJ2-2; D gene unclear. The CDR3 consists of 13 residues. V was trimmed by 5 bases and J by 0 bases, leaving 4 bases between them. Germline assignment: CDR1 SEHNR and CDR2 FQNEAQ (reference sequence). Written as DNA, the CDR3 is TGTGCCAGCAGCCCTTCGAACACCGGGGAGCTGTTTTTT. Translating gives CASSPSNTGELFF.

The V call is TRBV10-3, the J call TRBJ2-3; TRBD2 matches at 9 bases. This CDR3 comprises 16 residues. J lost 6 bases, V lost 2 bases, and 9 bases had no gene match. The germline CDR1 and CDR2 sequences are ENHRY and SYGVKD. CDR3 bases: TGTGCCATCAGTGAGCCCCGCACTAGCGGGTTGGATACGCAGTATTTT. It is translated as CAISEPRTSGLDTQYF.

This clone was recorded a few times. Relative to the germline gene, one junction end is altered; a read error may explain this. The chain employs TRBV7-7 and TRBJ2-5; 8 bases match TRBD1. This CDR3 is 15 amino acids long. CDR1 SSHAT and CDR2 FNYEAQ come from the germline V gene (reference sequence). The CDR3 is CASSAGQGVRETQYF. CDR3 coding DNA: TGTGCTAGCAGCGCCGGACAGGGAGTGAGGGAGACCCAGTACTTC. Full variable domain (remainder filled in from reference TRBV7-7 and TRBJ2-5): GAGVSQSPRYKVTKRGQDVTLRCDPISSHATLYWYQQALGQGPEFLTYFNYEAQPDKSGLPSDRFSAERPEGSISTLTIQRTEQRDSAMYRCASSAGQGVRETQYFGPGTRLLVL.

In this sample, this clone turned up a few times. The chain couples TRBV6-5 to TRBJ2-5, with 11 bases aligning to TRBD2. V dropped 5 bases and J dropped 5; count of bases not matched to a gene: 7. CDR3 size: 15 residues. Germline CDR1 MNHEY, CDR2 SVGAGI. CDR3 sequence: CASSRIAGGPETQYF. As DNA, the CDR3 is TGTGCCAGCAGTCGAATAGCGGGAGGGCCTGAGACCCAGTACTTC.